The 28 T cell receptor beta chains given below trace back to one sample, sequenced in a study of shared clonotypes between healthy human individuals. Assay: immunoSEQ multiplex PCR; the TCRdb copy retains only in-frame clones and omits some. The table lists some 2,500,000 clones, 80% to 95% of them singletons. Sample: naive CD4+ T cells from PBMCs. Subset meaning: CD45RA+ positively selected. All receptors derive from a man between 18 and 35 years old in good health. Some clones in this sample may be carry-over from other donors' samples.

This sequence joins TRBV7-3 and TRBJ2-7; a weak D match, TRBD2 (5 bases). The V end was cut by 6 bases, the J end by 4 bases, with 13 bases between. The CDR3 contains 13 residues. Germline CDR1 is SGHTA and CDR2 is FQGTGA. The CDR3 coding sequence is TGTGCCAGCAGGGCGGGCCTAGTATACGAGCAGTACTTC. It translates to CASRAGLVYEQYF.

The CDR3, as DNA: TGTGCCTGGAGTCAGTTGGGCAGCCCATACTTTGCAACTAATGAAAAACTGTTTTTT. Protein sequence: CAWSQLGSPYFATNEKLFF. The V and J genes are TRBV30 and TRBJ1-4; D gene ambiguous. This CDR3 spans 19 amino acids. The germline CDR1 and CDR2 sequences are GTSNPN and SVGIG (reference sequence). Trimming removed 2 bases at V and 0 bases at J, with 22 bases between.

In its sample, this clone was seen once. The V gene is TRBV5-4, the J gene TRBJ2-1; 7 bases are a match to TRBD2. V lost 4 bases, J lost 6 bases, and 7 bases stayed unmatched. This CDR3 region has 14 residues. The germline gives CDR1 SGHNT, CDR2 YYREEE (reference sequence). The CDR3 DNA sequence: TGTGCCAGCAGCCCGGGGGGAGAAGCCAATGAGCAGTTCTTC. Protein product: CASSPGGEANEQFF.

CDR3 in amino acids: CASSRTSENTGELFF. DNA for the CDR3: TGTGCCAGCTCCCGGACTAGCGAGAACACCGGGGAGCTGTTTTTT. This sequence joins TRBV18 and TRBJ2-2; TRBD2 agrees at 9 bases. CDR1 KGHSH and CDR2 LQKENI come from the germline V gene. V lost 6 bases to trimming and J lost 1 base; unmatched junction nucleotides: 3. The CDR3 is made up of 15 amino acids.

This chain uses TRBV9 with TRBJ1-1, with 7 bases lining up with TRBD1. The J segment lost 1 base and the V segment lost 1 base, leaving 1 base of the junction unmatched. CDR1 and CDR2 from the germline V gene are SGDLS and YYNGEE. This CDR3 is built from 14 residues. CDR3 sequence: CASSVRGQNTEAFF. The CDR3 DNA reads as TGTGCCAGCAGCGTAAGGGGGCAGAACACTGAAGCTTTCTTT.

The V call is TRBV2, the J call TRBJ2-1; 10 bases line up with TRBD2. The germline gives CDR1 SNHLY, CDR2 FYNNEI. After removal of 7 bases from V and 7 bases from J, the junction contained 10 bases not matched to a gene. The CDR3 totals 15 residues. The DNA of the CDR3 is TGTGCCAGCAACCTTCTAGCGGGAGTGGGTAATGAGCAGTTCTTC. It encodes CASNLLAGVGNEQFF.

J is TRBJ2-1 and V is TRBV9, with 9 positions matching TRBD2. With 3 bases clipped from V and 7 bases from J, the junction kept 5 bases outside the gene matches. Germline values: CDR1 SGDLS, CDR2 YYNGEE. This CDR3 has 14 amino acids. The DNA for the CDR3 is TGTGCCAGCAGCGGAGGACTAGCGTTTAATGAGCAGTTCTTC. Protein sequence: CASSGGLAFNEQFF.

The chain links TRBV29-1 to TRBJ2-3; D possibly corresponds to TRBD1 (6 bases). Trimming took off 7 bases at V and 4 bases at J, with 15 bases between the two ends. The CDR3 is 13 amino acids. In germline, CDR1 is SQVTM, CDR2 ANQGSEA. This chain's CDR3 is CSARLGAPDTQYF. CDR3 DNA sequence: TGCAGCGCTAGATTGGGGGCTCCAGATACGCAGTATTTT.

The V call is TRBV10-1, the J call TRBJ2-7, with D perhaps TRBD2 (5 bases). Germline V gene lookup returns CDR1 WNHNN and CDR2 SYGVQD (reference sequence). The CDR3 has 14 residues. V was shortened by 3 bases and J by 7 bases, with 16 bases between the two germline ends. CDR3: CASSDPGSPGEQYF. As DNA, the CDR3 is TGCGCCAGCAGTGATCCGGGGTCTCCTGGGGAGCAGTACTTC.

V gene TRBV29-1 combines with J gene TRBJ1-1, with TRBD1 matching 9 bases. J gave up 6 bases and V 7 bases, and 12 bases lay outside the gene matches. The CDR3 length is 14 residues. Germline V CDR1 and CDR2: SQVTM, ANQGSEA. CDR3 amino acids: CSGTRQGTGSEAFF. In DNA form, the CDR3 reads TGCAGCGGTACAAGACAAGGGACAGGGTCTGAAGCTTTCTTT. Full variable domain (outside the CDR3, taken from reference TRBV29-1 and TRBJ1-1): SAVISQKPSRDICQRGTSLTIQCQVDSQVTMMFWYRQQPGQSLTLIATANQGSEATYESGFVIDKFPISRPNLTFSTLTVSNMSPEDSSIYLCSGTRQGTGSEAFFGQGTRLTVV.

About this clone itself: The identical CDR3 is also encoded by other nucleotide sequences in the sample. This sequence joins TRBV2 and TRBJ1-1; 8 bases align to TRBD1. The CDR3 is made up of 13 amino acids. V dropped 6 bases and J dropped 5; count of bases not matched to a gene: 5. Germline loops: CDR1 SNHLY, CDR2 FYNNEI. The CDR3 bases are TGTGCCAGCAGCGACAGGGGAGGGACTGAAGCTTTCTTT. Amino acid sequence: CASSDRGGTEAFF.

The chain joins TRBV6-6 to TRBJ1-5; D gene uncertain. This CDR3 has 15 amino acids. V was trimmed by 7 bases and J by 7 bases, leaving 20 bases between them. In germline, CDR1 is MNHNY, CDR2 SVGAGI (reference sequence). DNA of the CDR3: TGTGCCAGCAAGTTAGATCCCTCCGCTCAGCAGCCCCAGCATTTT. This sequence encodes CASKLDPSAQQPQHF.

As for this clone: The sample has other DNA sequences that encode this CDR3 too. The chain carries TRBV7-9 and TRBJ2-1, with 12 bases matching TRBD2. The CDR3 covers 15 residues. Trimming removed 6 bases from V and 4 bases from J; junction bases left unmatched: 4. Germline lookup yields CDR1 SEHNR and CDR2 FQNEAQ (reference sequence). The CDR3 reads CASSRTSGIYNEQFF. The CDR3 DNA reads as TGTGCCAGCAGTCGGACTAGCGGGATATACAATGAGCAGTTCTTC. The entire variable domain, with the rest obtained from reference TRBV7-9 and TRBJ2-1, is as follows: DTGVSQNPRHKITKRGQNVTFRCDPISEHNRLYWYRQTLGQGPEFLTYFQNEAQLEKSRLLSDRFSAERPKGSFSTLEIQRTEQGDSAMYLCASSRTSGIYNEQFFGPGTRLTVL.

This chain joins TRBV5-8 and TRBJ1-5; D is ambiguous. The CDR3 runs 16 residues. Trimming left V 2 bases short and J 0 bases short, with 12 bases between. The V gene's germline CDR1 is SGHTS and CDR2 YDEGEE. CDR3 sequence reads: CASSLPGVYSNQPQHF. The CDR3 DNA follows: TGTGCCAGCAGCTTACCGGGAGTTTATAGCAATCAGCCCCAGCATTTT.

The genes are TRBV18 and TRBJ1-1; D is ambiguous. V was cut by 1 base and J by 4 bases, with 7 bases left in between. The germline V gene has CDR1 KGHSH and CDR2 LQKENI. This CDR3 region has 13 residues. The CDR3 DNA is TGTGCCAGCTCACCACTGGGATTCACTGAAGCTTTCTTT. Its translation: CASSPLGFTEAFF.

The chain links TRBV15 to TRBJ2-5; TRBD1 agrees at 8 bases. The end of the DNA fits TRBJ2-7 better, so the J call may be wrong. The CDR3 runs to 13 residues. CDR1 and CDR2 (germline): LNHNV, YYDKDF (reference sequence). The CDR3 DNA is TGTGCCACCGGCCAGGACAGGGAGGACGAGCAGTACTTC. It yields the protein CATGQDREDEQYF.

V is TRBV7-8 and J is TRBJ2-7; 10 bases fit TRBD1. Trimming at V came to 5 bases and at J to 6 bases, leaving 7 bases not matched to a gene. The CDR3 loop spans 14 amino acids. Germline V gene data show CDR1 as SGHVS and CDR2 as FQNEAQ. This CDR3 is CASSHRDRGGEQYF. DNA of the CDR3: TGTGCCAGCAGCCACCGGGACAGGGGAGGCGAGCAGTACTTC.

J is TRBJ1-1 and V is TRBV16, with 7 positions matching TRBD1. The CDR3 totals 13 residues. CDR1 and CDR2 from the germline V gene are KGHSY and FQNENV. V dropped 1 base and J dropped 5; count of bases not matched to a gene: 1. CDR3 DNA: TGTGCCAGCAGCCAATTGACAGGGACTGAAGCTTTCTTT. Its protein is CASSQLTGTEAFF.

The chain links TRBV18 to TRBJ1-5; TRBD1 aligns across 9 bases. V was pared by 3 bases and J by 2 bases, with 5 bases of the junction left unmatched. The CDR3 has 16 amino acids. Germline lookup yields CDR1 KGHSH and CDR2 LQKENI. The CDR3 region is CASSPDRGWGNQPQHF. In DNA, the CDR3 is TGTGCCAGCTCACCGGACAGGGGATGGGGCAATCAGCCCCAGCATTTT. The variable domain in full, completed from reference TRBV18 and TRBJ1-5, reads NAGVMQNPRHLVRRRGQEARLRCSPMKGHSHVYWYRQLPEEGLKFMVYLQKENIIDESGMPKERFSAEFPKEGPSILRIQQVVRGDSAAYFCASSPDRGWGNQPQHFGDGTRLSIL.

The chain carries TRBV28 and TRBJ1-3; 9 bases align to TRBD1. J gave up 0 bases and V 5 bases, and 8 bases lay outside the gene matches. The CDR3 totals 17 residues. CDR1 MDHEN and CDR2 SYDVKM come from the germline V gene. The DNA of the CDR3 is TGTGCCAGCAGTCCACAGGGGGCGCCTTTCTCTGGAAACACCATATATTTT. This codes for CASSPQGAPFSGNTIYF. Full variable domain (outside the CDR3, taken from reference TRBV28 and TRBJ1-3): DVKVTQSSRYLVKRTGEKVFLECVQDMDHENMFWYRQDPGLGLRLIYFSYDVKMKEKGDIPEGYSVSREKKERFSLILESASTNQTSMYLCASSPQGAPFSGNTIYFGEGSWLTVV.

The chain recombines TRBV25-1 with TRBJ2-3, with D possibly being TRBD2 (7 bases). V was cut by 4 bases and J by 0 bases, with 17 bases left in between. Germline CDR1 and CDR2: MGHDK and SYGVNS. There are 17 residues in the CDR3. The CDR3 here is CASSGEGGLPSTDTQYF. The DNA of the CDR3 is TGTGCCAGCAGTGGGGAGGGGGGACTGCCTAGCACAGATACGCAGTATTTT.

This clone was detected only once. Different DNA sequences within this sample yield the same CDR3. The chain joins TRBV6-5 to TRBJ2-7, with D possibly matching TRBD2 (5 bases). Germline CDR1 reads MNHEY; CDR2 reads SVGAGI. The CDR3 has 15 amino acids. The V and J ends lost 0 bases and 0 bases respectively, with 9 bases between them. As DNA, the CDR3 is TGTGCCAGCAGTTACTCGGTCGGGGACTCCTACGAGCAGTACTTC. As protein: CASSYSVGDSYEQYF.

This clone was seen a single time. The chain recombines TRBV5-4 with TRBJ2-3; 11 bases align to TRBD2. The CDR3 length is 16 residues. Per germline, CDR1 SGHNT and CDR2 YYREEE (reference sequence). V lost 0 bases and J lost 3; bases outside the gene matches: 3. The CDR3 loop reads CASSLGRLAGTDTQYF. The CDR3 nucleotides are TGTGCCAGCAGCTTGGGTCGACTAGCGGGAACAGATACGCAGTATTTT.

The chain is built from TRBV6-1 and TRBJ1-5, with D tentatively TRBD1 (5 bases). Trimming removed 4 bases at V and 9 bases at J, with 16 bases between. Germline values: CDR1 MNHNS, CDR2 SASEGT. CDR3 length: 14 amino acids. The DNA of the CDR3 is TGTGCCAGCAGTGGGACATTGGGCGGTATGCCCCAGCATTTT. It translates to CASSGTLGGMPQHF.

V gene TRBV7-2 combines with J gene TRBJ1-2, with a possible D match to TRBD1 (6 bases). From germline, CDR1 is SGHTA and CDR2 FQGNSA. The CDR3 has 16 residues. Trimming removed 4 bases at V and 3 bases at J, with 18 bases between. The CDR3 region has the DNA TGTGCCAGCAGCTCCCCGTCTCGGGGGGCCGACTATGGCTACACCTTC. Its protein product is CASSSPSRGADYGYTF.

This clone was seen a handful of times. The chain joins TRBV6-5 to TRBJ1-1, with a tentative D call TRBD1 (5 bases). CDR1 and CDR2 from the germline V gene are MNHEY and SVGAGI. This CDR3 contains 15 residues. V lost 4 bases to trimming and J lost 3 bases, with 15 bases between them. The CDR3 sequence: CASSWGRATDTEAFF. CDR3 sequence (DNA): TGTGCCAGCAGTTGGGGCAGGGCGACTGACACTGAAGCTTTCTTT.

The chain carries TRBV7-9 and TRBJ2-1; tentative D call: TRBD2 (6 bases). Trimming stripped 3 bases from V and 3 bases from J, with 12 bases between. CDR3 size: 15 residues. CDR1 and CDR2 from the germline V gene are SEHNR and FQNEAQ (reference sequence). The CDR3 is CASSFLGGGYNEQFF. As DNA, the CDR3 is TGTGCCAGCAGCTTTTTGGGAGGAGGCTACAATGAGCAGTTCTTC. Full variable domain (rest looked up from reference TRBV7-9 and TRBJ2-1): DTGVSQNPRHKITKRGQNVTFRCDPISEHNRLYWYRQTLGQGPEFLTYFQNEAQLEKSRLLSDRFSAERPKGSFSTLEIQRTEQGDSAMYLCASSFLGGGYNEQFFGPGTRLTVL.

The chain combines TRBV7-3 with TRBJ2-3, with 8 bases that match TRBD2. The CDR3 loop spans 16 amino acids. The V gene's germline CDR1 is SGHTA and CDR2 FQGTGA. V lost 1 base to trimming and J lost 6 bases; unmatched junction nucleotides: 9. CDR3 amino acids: CASSLMSSGAGDTQYF. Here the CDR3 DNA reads TGTGCCAGCAGCTTAATGAGTAGCGGGGCCGGGGATACGCAGTATTTT.